These T cell receptor beta chains were read from a single sample in a study of CD8 T cells in ankylosing spondylitis. TCRdb reanalysed the 5' RACE reads using MiXCR and keeps one entry per CDR3 protein. This table holds 150,000 to 250,000 distinct CDR3 sequences, 13% found once. Sequencing was performed on blood, either unsorted or a sorted T cell fraction (not recorded which). The receptors were sampled from a male donor with ankylosing spondylitis or in good health (not recorded which). Each CDR3 is given without its conserved first and last residue. A D gene is named only where the DNA matches it firmly.

J gene: TRBJ2-5
V gene: TRBV20-1
D gene: TRBD1
CDR3 protein: SARGRGQTQY

J gene: TRBJ2-1
V gene: TRBV2
D gene: TRBD2
CDR3 protein: ACSPGTSGGRSYNEQF

J gene: TRBJ2-7
V gene: TRBV20-1
D gene: TRBD2
CDR3 protein: SARAFGTSGVNSYEQY

J gene: TRBJ2-2
V gene: TRBV7-2
D gene: TRBD2
CDR3 protein: ASSGTSGGAGELF

J gene: TRBJ2-2
V gene: TRBV7-2
D gene: NA
CDR3 protein: ASSLNSAGELF

J gene: TRBJ2-4
V gene: TRBV4-1
D gene: NA
CDR3 protein: ASSPPRGLANIQY

J gene: TRBJ2-3
V gene: TRBV5-6
D gene: TRBD2
CDR3 protein: ASSLVYGGATDTQY

J gene: TRBJ1-3
V gene: TRBV3-1
D gene: NA
CDR3 protein: ASSQGERVSGNTIY

J gene: TRBJ2-3
V gene: TRBV12-3/TRBV12-4
D gene: TRBD2
CDR3 protein: ASSVLGGGQY

J gene: TRBJ1-2
V gene: TRBV5-1
D gene: NA
CDR3 protein: ASSLAAWGEANNYGYT

J gene: TRBJ2-3
V gene: TRBV6-4
D gene: NA
CDR3 protein: ASSDSNEGGTDTQY

J gene: TRBJ2-7
V gene: TRBV27
D gene: TRBD1
CDR3 protein: ASSFLDRVYEQY

J gene: TRBJ2-1
V gene: TRBV2
D gene: NA
CDR3 protein: ASSEWAASSYNEQF

J gene: TRBJ1-2
V gene: TRBV5-1
D gene: NA
CDR3 protein: ASSAYKDGYT

J gene: TRBJ2-7
V gene: TRBV20-1
D gene: NA
CDR3 protein: SAKKVGDQIHEQY

J gene: TRBJ2-2
V gene: TRBV6-5
D gene: NA
CDR3 protein: ASSYSRGRPGELF